Detailed here is one T cell receptor beta chain. What it recognizes is unknown. These data originate in a study of vaccination and CD4 T cells after COVID-19. Overall study context: Post-COVID samples had a sampling time that fell a median 101 days after diagnosis (range 35 to 161).

V lost 4 bases and J 1 base, leaving 6 bases between the germline ends. The CDR3 extends over 13 amino acids. From germline, CDR1 is SGHTA and CDR2 FQGNSA. Sequenced with the Oncomine TCR Beta short-read assay was DNA taken from cultured CD4+ T cells. A single record per CDR3 protein comes from TCRdb applying MiXCR to the PCR reads. The sample carries about 21,000 distinct CDR3 sequences, about a third recorded once. Time point here: late sampling 161 to 241 days after vaccination in a few convalescent patients. Stated treatment: roughly ten-day PBMC culture with coronavirus spike peptide pools or control peptides (ViraFEST assay).

The receptor was isolated from a human donor who had recovered from COVID-19. The rearrangement joins TRBV7-2 to TRBJ2-3; D remains unclear. Sample: CD4+ T cells from blood, cultured in vitro, taken about 7 months after SARS-CoV-2 vaccination. For the CDR3, the DNA is TGTGCCAGCAGCTACAGCCGCACAGATACGCAGTATTTT. This sequence encodes CASSYSRTDTQYF.